Each of the 15 T cell receptor beta chains below was sequenced from the same sample in a study of chemoradiotherapy in HPV16-positive cancers (dated 2022 in TCRdb). The library relied on the immunoSEQ multiplex PCR assay. TCRdb obtained this table from immuneACCESS and retained in-frame rearrangements with V and J assigned. These tables miss some clones; where compared with another copy, unresolved V genes account for less than half of the shortfall, and the remainder is unexplained. The sample table contains about 14,000 clones; only one count was recorded for around 90% of them. Jointly, the top ten make up around 4% of the sample. Sequencing used tumor tissue, obtained from a patient who underwent chemoradiotherapy. Source of these receptors: a human donor with HPV-associated anogenital cancer.

The rearrangement links TRBV6-1 to TRBJ2-5; 8 bases fit TRBD1. After removal of 4 bases from V and 11 bases from J, the junction contained 9 bases not matched to a gene. This CDR3 is built from 13 residues. From germline, CDR1 is MNHNS and CDR2 SASEGT. CDR3 in amino acids: CASSGTGSPSQYF. Here the CDR3 DNA reads TGTGCCAGCAGTGGGACAGGGAGTCCGTCGCAGTACTTC.

The V gene is TRBV6-1, the J gene TRBJ2-5, with D tentatively TRBD2 (7 bases). Germline CDR1 reads MNHNS; CDR2 reads SASEGT. This CDR3 has 13 residues. Trimming stripped 7 bases from V and 4 bases from J, with 13 bases between. CDR3 loop: CASKRGGAETQYF. The CDR3 coding sequence is TGTGCCAGCAAAAGGGGGGGAGCAGAGACCCAGTACTTC.

This clone was counted a few times. The chain has TRBV19 and TRBJ2-2; 9 bases line up with TRBD1. CDR3 size: 18 residues. CDR1 is LNHDA and CDR2 is SQIVND in the germline V gene (reference sequence). The V and J ends lost 3 bases and 4 bases, in that order; junction bases with no gene match: 12. CDR3 bases: TGTGCCAGTAGTATTTTGTTCGGACAGGGGTCAAGCACCGGGGAGCTGTTTTTT. Translation: CASSILFGQGSSTGELFF.

The chain carries TRBV30 and TRBJ1-1, with TRBD1 identical over 8 bases. The V segment lost 7 bases and the J segment 6 bases; nucleotides outside the gene matches: 7. This CDR3 spans 12 amino acids. Germline CDR1 GTSNPN, CDR2 SVGIG (reference sequence). DNA for the CDR3: TGTGCCTTCTACAGGGGGGACGCTGAAGCTTTCTTT. This sequence encodes CAFYRGDAEAFF.

The chain uses TRBV2 and TRBJ2-3; 8 positions match TRBD2. Per germline, CDR1 SNHLY and CDR2 FYNNEI. The CDR3 has 15 amino acids. With 10 bases clipped from V and 2 bases from J, the junction kept 11 bases outside the gene matches. In DNA form, the CDR3 reads TGTGCCATCCCGACCGGGACTAGATACACAGATACGCAGTATTTT. Translated, it gives CAIPTGTRYTDTQYF.

The gene calls are TRBV7-9 and TRBJ2-7, with D hard to call. CDR3 length: 13 amino acids. V was shortened by 5 bases and J by 3 bases, with 11 bases between the two germline ends. Germline CDR1 and CDR2: SEHNR and FQNEAQ (reference sequence). CDR3 region: CASSATHLYEQYF. The CDR3 DNA reads TGTGCCAGCAGCGCCACTCACCTCTACGAGCAGTACTTC.

The genes are TRBV2 and TRBJ2-1; D gene uncertain. This CDR3 is 12 amino acids long. Germline V gene lookup returns CDR1 SNHLY and CDR2 FYNNEI. V was shortened by 5 bases and J by 10 bases, with 12 bases between the two germline ends. The CDR3 DNA sequence: TGTGCCAGCAGTTCCGCCGGCCTAGAGCAGTTCTTC. Its protein is CASSSAGLEQFF.

The J gene is TRBJ1-2, the V gene TRBV5-6, with a weak D call TRBD1 (6 bases). This CDR3 has 17 residues. Trimming shortened V by 4 bases and J by 0 bases, and 19 bases separated the two germline ends. Germline lookup yields CDR1 SGHDT and CDR2 YYEEEE. The CDR3 spells CASSNTGSPYSNYGYTF. The DNA for the CDR3 is TGTGCCAGCAGCAATACAGGGTCCCCTTACTCTAACTATGGCTACACCTTC.

The genes are TRBV5-1 and TRBJ2-1; 7 positions agree with TRBD1. Trimming at V came to 2 bases and at J to 4 bases, leaving 3 bases not matched to a gene. The length of the CDR3 is 14 residues. The germline gives CDR1 SGHRS, CDR2 YFSETQ. CDR3 amino acids: CASSFGTAYNEQFF. DNA for the CDR3: TGCGCCAGCAGCTTCGGGACAGCTTACAATGAGCAGTTCTTC.

This rearrangement joins TRBV30 to TRBJ2-2; D call uncertain. The germline gives CDR1 GTSNPN, CDR2 SVGIG (reference sequence). The CDR3 is made up of 14 amino acids. Trimming removed 5 bases from V and 5 bases from J, with 15 bases in between. The CDR3: CAWARMGLTGELFF. The CDR3 nucleotides are TGTGCCTGGGCAAGGATGGGCTTGACCGGGGAGCTGTTTTTT. The entire variable domain, with the rest obtained from reference TRBV30 and TRBJ2-2, is as follows: SQTIHQWPATLVQPVGSPLSLECTVEGTSNPNLYWYRQAAGRGLQLLFYSVGIGQISSEVPQNLSASRPQDRQFILSSKKLLLSDSGFYLCAWARMGLTGELFFGEGSRLTVL.

The genes are TRBV11-2 and TRBJ2-7; D perhaps matches TRBD2 (5 bases). The CDR3 is 15 amino acids. The germline CDR1 and CDR2 sequences are SGHAT and FQNNGV. V was cut by 2 bases and J by 3 bases, with 14 bases left in between. CDR3 sequence (DNA): TGTGCCAGCAGCTTATACGCGGGTTTAGGCTACGAGCAGTACTTC. It is translated as CASSLYAGLGYEQYF.

Here the CDR3 reads CSVEDLGRAGYTF. For the CDR3, the DNA is TGCAGCGTTGAAGATCTTGGGAGGGCTGGCTACACCTTC. The V and J genes are TRBV29-1 and TRBJ1-2; D is ambiguous. Per germline, CDR1 SQVTM and CDR2 ANQGSEA. This CDR3 spans 13 amino acids. The V and J ends lost 0 bases and 7 bases respectively, with 12 bases between them.

This chain links TRBV27 with TRBJ2-7; 7 bases fit TRBD2. V gave up 5 bases and J gave up 5 bases; unmatched junction bases: 9. CDR3 length: 14 amino acids. Per the germline V gene, CDR1 is MNHEY and CDR2 is SMNVEV (reference sequence). CDR3 bases: TGTGCCAGCAGTCCATGGACTAGTCTTGACGAGCAGTACTTC. The encoded protein is CASSPWTSLDEQYF.

The chain is built from TRBV5-6 and TRBJ1-5, with 9 bases matching TRBD1. The CDR3 consists of 13 residues. Looked up from germline, CDR1 is SGHDT and CDR2 is YYEEEE. Trimming at V came to 4 bases and at J to 10 bases, leaving 6 bases not matched to a gene. The DNA for the CDR3 is TGTGCCAGCAGCACCGGGACAGGGTACCCCCAGCATTTT. As protein: CASSTGTGYPQHF.

This clone was observed a single time. The CDR3 protein is CASSLGLAGGPVGELFF. The CDR3 bases are TGTGCCAGCAGCCTCGGACTAGCGGGAGGGCCGGTCGGGGAGCTGTTTTTT. The J gene is TRBJ2-2, the V gene TRBV7-2; TRBD2 agrees at 15 bases. The CDR3 runs to 17 residues. Per the germline V gene, CDR1 is SGHTA and CDR2 is FQGNSA. V gave up 5 bases and J gave up 7 bases; unmatched junction bases: 8.